These T cell receptor beta chains were read from a single sample in a study of blood T cell repertoires in COVID-19. Profiling relied on immunoSEQ multiplex PCR, and the TCRdb table lists in-frame clones only, not all of them. The table includes just over 250,000 clones, roughly nine tenths detected once. The sample comprised peripheral blood. The source is a man between 60 and 70 years old who had recovered from COVID-19. Both conserved end residues are part of each CDR3. A D gene is named only where the DNA matches it firmly. Clone size, where shown, is once, few, many, or a class for clones that have expanded.

j_call clone_size v_call d_call cdr3_aa cdr3_nt
TRBJ2-1 . TRBV11-2 TRBD2 CASRRLVRADGGDNEQFF TGTGCCAGCAGGAGGCTGGTCCGAGCGGACGGGGGGGACAATGAGCAGTTCTTC
TRBJ2-3 . TRBV5-5 . CASSLFGGTDTQYF TGTGCCAGCAGCTTGTTTGGAGGCACAGATACGCAGTATTTT
TRBJ2-7 . TRBV2 TRBD2 CASKAGGATYEQYF TGTGCCAGCAAGGCGGGGGGCGCTACCTACGAGCAGTACTTC
TRBJ2-4 once TRBV7-2 . CASSPKSLAGGAGNIQYF TGTGCCAGCAGCCCTAAGTCCCTAGCTGGGGGGGCCGGAAACATTCAGTACTTC
TRBJ1-6 . TRBV27 TRBD1 CASSPDRLANSPLHF TGTGCCAGCAGTCCGGACAGGCTCGCGAATTCACCCCTCCACTTT
TRBJ2-5 . TRBV5-1 TRBD2 CASSSELAGALYF TGCGCCAGCAGCTCAGAACTAGCGGGGGCCCTATACTTC
TRBJ2-3 few TRBV6-4 . CASSGRGGGNTQYF TGTGCCAGCAGTGGCCGGGGAGGCGGGAATACGCAGTATTTT
TRBJ1-1 . TRBV7-2 . CASSSHGVRGTEAFF TGTGCCAGCAGCTCCCACGGCGTCAGGGGCACTGAAGCTTTCTTT
TRBJ2-5 . TRBV5-1 TRBD1 CASSLSLQGTGETQYF TGCGCCAGCAGCTTGTCCCTACAGGGGACAGGGGAGACCCAGTACTTC
TRBJ2-2 . TRBV9 . CASSVAGAHTGELFF TGTGCCAGCAGCGTAGCTGGGGCCCACACCGGGGAGCTGTTTTTT
TRBJ1-4 . TRBV2 TRBD1 CASGRQGVGGKLFF TGTGCCAGCGGGAGACAGGGGGTAGGCGGGAAACTGTTTTTT
TRBJ2-7 . TRBV5-4 TRBD1 CASSLRQGQGGNEQYF TGTGCCAGCAGCCTAAGACAAGGACAGGGGGGAAACGAGCAGTACTTC
TRBJ2-1 . TRBV5-4 . CASSLSGEGSYNEQFF TGTGCCAGCAGCTTGTCCGGCGAGGGCTCCTACAATGAGCAGTTCTTC
TRBJ1-2 . TRBV19 . CASNDHGGYGYTF TGTGCCAGTAATGATCACGGGGGGTATGGCTACACCTTC
TRBJ2-7 . TRBV14 . CASSPLYGGPYEQYF TGTGCCAGCAGCCCACTTTACGGGGGTCCCTACGAGCAGTACTTC
TRBJ1-2 . TRBV4-1 . CASSQERFNYGYTF TGCGCCAGCAGCCAAGAACGGTTTAACTATGGCTACACCTTC
TRBJ2-7 few TRBV19 TRBD1 CASSGTATAYEQYF TGTGCCAGTAGCGGGACAGCCACCGCCTACGAGCAGTACTTC
TRBJ2-3 . TRBV3-1/TRBV3-2 . CASSQDTSGRDTQYF TGTGCCAGCAGCCAAGATACTTCGGGTCGAGATACGCAGTATTTT
TRBJ2-5 . TRBV7-3 . CASSLTGGQETQYF TGTGCCAGCAGCTTAACAGGAGGGCAGGAGACCCAGTACTTC
TRBJ2-7 few TRBV29-1 . CSVEDGVGYEQYF TGCAGCGTTGAAGACGGGGTCGGCTACGAGCAGTACTTC
TRBJ1-4 . TRBV4-2 TRBD1 CASSQGTAATNEKLFF TGTGCCAGCAGCCAGGGGACAGCGGCAACTAATGAAAAACTGTTTTTT
TRBJ1-1 . TRBV27 . CASNKQQGPTEAFF TGTGCCAGCAATAAACAACAGGGACCCACTGAAGCTTTCTTT
TRBJ2-3 once TRBV4-1 TRBD2 CASSLRTSGGISDTQYF TGCGCCAGCAGCCTACGGACTAGCGGGGGTATTTCAGATACGCAGTATTTT
TRBJ1-3 . TRBV20-1 . CSASYAGPGNTIYF TGCAGTGCTAGTTATGCAGGGCCTGGAAACACCATATATTTT
TRBJ2-3 . TRBV19 TRBD2 CASSTSGGRDTQYF TGTGCCAGTAGCACCAGCGGGGGTAGGGATACGCAGTATTTT
TRBJ1-2 once TRBV19 . CASSPPSGGYLYGYTF TGTGCCAGTAGCCCCCCCAGCGGCGGATATCTCTATGGCTACACCTTC
TRBJ2-2 . TRBV24-1 TRBD2 CATSDLVSSSGVGTGELFF TGTGCCACCAGTGATTTGGTCTCCTCTAGCGGGGTTGGTACCGGGGAGCTGTTTTTT
TRBJ1-1 once TRBV14 TRBD1 CASSQDVGTVVNTEAFF TGTGCCAGCAGCCAAGATGTGGGGACAGTAGTGAACACTGAAGCTTTCTTT
TRBJ1-2 . TRBV10-3 . CAIGDRGGGDGYTF TGTGCCATCGGGGATAGGGGGGGAGGCGATGGCTACACCTTC
TRBJ1-1 . TRBV9 . CASSAFDRPSLGNTEAFF TGTGCCAGCAGCGCGTTCGACAGGCCCTCACTGGGGAACACTGAAGCTTTCTTT
TRBJ1-2 . TRBV5-1 . CASSPKATAGSGGYTF TGCGCCAGCAGCCCGAAGGCCACGGCCGGTTCAGGGGGCTACACCTTC
TRBJ1-4 . TRBV18 . CASSPNFQQGNEKLFF TGTGCCAGCTCACCAAACTTTCAACAGGGTAATGAAAAACTGTTTTTT
TRBJ1-6 . TRBV3-1/TRBV3-2 . CASSPFTTGSPLHF TGTGCCAGCAGCCCATTCACAACAGGTTCACCCCTCCACTTT
TRBJ2-1 . TRBV5-1 . CASSSTGYGGEEFF TGCGCCAGCAGCTCGACAGGGTACGGAGGGGAGGAGTTCTTC
TRBJ2-7 . TRBV2 TRBD2 CASSELVSGVDEQYF TGTGCCAGCAGTGAATTGGTTAGCGGGGTCGACGAGCAGTACTTC
TRBJ2-1 . TRBV7-6 TRBD2 CASSYGTSNEQFF TGTGCCAGCAGCTACGGGACTAGCAATGAGCAGTTCTTC
TRBJ2-1 once TRBV6-5 . CASTLLGAIEYEQFF TGTGCCAGCACTCTTCTGGGGGCAATTGAGTATGAGCAGTTCTTC
TRBJ1-5 . TRBV30 TRBD1 CAWSLQGAVSNQPQHF TGTGCCTGGAGCTTACAGGGGGCCGTTAGCAATCAGCCCCAGCATTTT
TRBJ2-7 . TRBV6-5 TRBD1 CASRLRDRASYEQYF TGTGCCAGCAGACTCCGGGACAGGGCCTCCTACGAGCAGTACTTC
TRBJ2-3 . TRBV7-3 TRBD2 CASSATSGRTDTQYF TGTGCCAGCAGCGCGACTAGCGGACGCACAGATACGCAGTATTTT
TRBJ1-4 . TRBV15 TRBD1 CATSKGQGESGFNEKLFF TGTGCCACCAGCAAGGGACAGGGGGAATCGGGGTTTAATGAAAAACTGTTTTTT
TRBJ1-5 . TRBV7-2 . CASSQSGGDAQPQHF TGTGCCAGCAGCCAAAGTGGGGGGGATGCTCAGCCCCAGCATTTT
TRBJ2-7 . TRBV5-5 TRBD2 CASSPTGTSGAREQYF TGTGCCAGCAGCCCAACGGGGACTAGCGGGGCCCGCGAGCAGTACTTC
TRBJ2-1 . TRBV7-8 TRBD2 CASSPVGGITYNEQFF TGTGCCAGCAGCCCCGTCGGGGGGATAACCTACAATGAGCAGTTCTTC
TRBJ1-2 . TRBV18 TRBD1 CASSPGQGAHRYGYTF TGTGCCAGCTCACCAGGACAGGGGGCGCATCGGTATGGCTACACCTTC
TRBJ2-1 . TRBV19 . CASSEFGGLIDEQFF TGTGCCAGTAGTGAGTTTGGAGGGCTCATTGATGAGCAGTTCTTC
TRBJ2-1 once TRBV30 . CAWSATGQRYNEQFF TGTGCCTGGAGTGCCACGGGACAAAGGTACAATGAGCAGTTCTTC
TRBJ2-7 . TRBV29-1 . CSVTDSPGPTEQYF TGCAGCGTTACCGACAGCCCGGGCCCTACCGAGCAGTACTTC
TRBJ1-3 . TRBV30 . CAWSVLVSGNTIYF TGTGCCTGGAGTGTACTCGTCTCTGGAAACACCATATATTTT
TRBJ1-1 . TRBV5-1 . CASSLGYGLLNTEAFF TGCGCCAGCAGCTTGGGGTACGGACTCCTGAACACTGAAGCTTTCTTT
TRBJ2-7 . TRBV10-1 . CASSEMDSSYEQYF TGCGCCAGCAGTGAGATGGACTCTTCCTACGAGCAGTACTTC
TRBJ2-7 . TRBV15 . CATSRGRLDEQYF TGTGCCACCAGCAGGGGGAGATTGGACGAGCAGTACTTC
TRBJ1-1 . TRBV19 . CATQRTSQNTEAFF TGTGCCACCCAGCGGACCTCCCAGAACACTGAAGCTTTCTTT
TRBJ2-7 . TRBV30 . CAWTTGSYEQYF TGTGCCTGGACTACCGGGAGCTACGAGCAGTACTTC
TRBJ2-7 once TRBV25-1 . CATTGTPSYEQYF TGTGCCACAACAGGGACCCCCTCCTACGAGCAGTACTTC
TRBJ2-7 . TRBV5-1 TRBD2 CASSLATGLAFYEQYF TGCGCCAGCAGCTTGGCAACCGGACTAGCGTTTTACGAGCAGTACTTC
TRBJ1-2 once TRBV6-5 TRBD1 CASRDRTYGYTF TGTGCCAGCAGGGACAGGACCTATGGCTACACCTTC
TRBJ1-1 . TRBV6-5 TRBD1 CASRYYGQGASTEAFF TGTGCCAGCAGATACTACGGACAGGGGGCAAGCACTGAAGCTTTCTTT
TRBJ1-3 few TRBV9 . CASSPVGNTIYF TGTGCCAGCTCCCCAGTTGGAAACACCATATATTTT
TRBJ1-6 . TRBV28 . CASSLTSSYNSPLHF TGTGCCAGCAGTTTAACGAGCTCCTATAATTCACCCCTCCACTTT